A selection of T cell receptor beta chains follows, all from one sample in a study of blood T cell repertoires in COVID-19. Measured with immunoSEQ multiplex PCR; TCRdb has only the in-frame clones, and not every one. The sample yields 210,000 or so clones, 78% seen once. The material sequenced was peripheral blood. Every receptor here comes from a woman over 75 with active or convalescent COVID-19. Each CDR3 is given with its conserved first and last residue. The D gene is left open where the match is weak. Only part of the rows carry a size: once, few, many, or a class if the clone is expanded.

CDR3 length | clone size | J gene | V gene | D gene | CDR3 protein | CDR3 DNA
14 | - | TRBJ2-7 | TRBV6-5 | - | CASSYSGTSYEQYF | TGTGCCAGCAGTTACTCGGGCACCTCCTACGAGCAGTACTTC
15 | - | TRBJ2-4 | TRBV12-5 | TRBD2 | CASGFTSGGKNIQYF | TGTGCTAGTGGTTTCACCAGCGGGGGGAAAAACATTCAGTACTTC
14 | - | TRBJ2-7 | TRBV29-1 | - | CSVEESRDTYEQYF | TGCAGCGTTGAAGAAAGCAGGGATACCTACGAGCAGTACTTC
15 | - | TRBJ1-3 | TRBV18 | TRBD1 | CASSPDRVTGNTIYF | TGTGCCAGCTCACCCGACAGGGTTACTGGAAACACCATATATTTT
13 | - | TRBJ1-2 | TRBV12-3/TRBV12-4 | - | CASSLTGSYGYTF | TGTGCCAGCAGCCTCACAGGGTCTTATGGCTACACCTTC
14 | - | TRBJ1-2 | TRBV4-1 | TRBD1 | CASSQTGGIYGYTF | TGCGCCAGCAGCCAGACAGGGGGCATCTATGGCTACACCTTC
15 | - | TRBJ2-7 | TRBV9 | - | CASSANVRGAYEQYF | TGTGCCAGCAGCGCCAATGTCCGGGGAGCCTACGAGCAGTACTTC
16 | - | TRBJ1-4 | TRBV7-9 | - | CASSSPLGGSNEKLFF | TGTGCCAGCAGCTCGCCCCTCGGGGGGTCTAATGAAAAACTGTTTTTT
14 | - | TRBJ1-5 | TRBV6-6 | - | CASSLTVSNQPQHF | TGTGCCAGCAGCCTGACAGTTAGCAATCAGCCCCAGCATTTT
17 | - | TRBJ2-2 | TRBV11-3 | TRBD1 | CASSTPSTGWDTGELFF | TGTGCCAGCAGCACCCCTTCGACAGGGTGGGACACCGGGGAGCTGTTTTTT
18 | - | TRBJ2-4 | TRBV7-8 | TRBD2 | CASSLAPPSGVAKNIQYF | TGTGCCAGCAGCTTAGCGCCCCCTAGCGGGGTAGCCAAAAACATTCAGTACTTC
14 | - | TRBJ2-3 | TRBV5-1 | TRBD1 | CASSWGQGLDTQYF | TGCGCCAGCAGCTGGGGACAGGGGTTGGATACGCAGTATTTT
14 | - | TRBJ1-6 | TRBV28 | TRBD1 | CATEGGDRASPLHF | TGTGCCACCGAAGGAGGGGACAGGGCCTCACCCCTCCACTTT
11 | - | TRBJ2-3 | TRBV7-9 | - | CASSSIDTQYF | TGTGCCAGCAGCAGCATAGATACGCAGTATTTT
15 | - | TRBJ2-3 | TRBV4-1 | TRBD2 | CASSPRAGDGDTQYF | TGCGCCAGCAGCCCGAGGGCGGGGGATGGAGATACGCAGTATTTT
12 | - | TRBJ2-7 | TRBV28 | - | CASTIQGYEQYF | TGTGCCAGCACCATACAGGGTTACGAGCAGTACTTC
16 | - | TRBJ1-6 | TRBV7-8 | TRBD1 | CASSFWTPGQGSPLHF | TGTGCCAGCAGCTTCTGGACACCGGGACAGGGCTCACCCCTCCACTTT
16 | few | TRBJ2-2 | TRBV5-5 | - | CASSPQGGVNTGELFF | TGTGCCAGCAGCCCCCAGGGCGGGGTGAACACCGGGGAGCTGTTTTTT
16 | - | TRBJ2-7 | TRBV19 | TRBD2 | CASSPSTSGGLYEQYF | TGTGCCAGTAGTCCGTCGACTAGCGGGGGGTTGTACGAGCAGTACTTC
14 | few | TRBJ2-7 | TRBV25-1 | - | CASSESATTYEQYF | TGTGCCAGCAGTGAATCCGCCACTACCTACGAGCAGTACTTC